This is a list of T cell receptor beta chains from one sample in a study of neurological immune-mediated disorders. In TCRdb, the 5' RACE reads were re-called with MiXCR into one record per CDR3 protein. The top ten clones hold roughly a fifth of a sample with tens of thousands of distinct CDR3 sequences, roughly 10% of them seen once. The sample consisted of PBMCs. The source is a woman aged 55-70 years with HTLV-1-associated myelopathy (HAM/TSP). CDR3s include the opening cysteine and the closing phenylalanine or tryptophan. The D gene is left open where the match is weak. A clone size is listed for some rows: how often the clone was seen (once, few, many), or a class if it is expanded.

TRBJ2-7 | NA | 14 | TRBV18 | many | CASSPPASDYEQYF | TGTGCCAGCTCACCACCAGCCTCAGATTACGAGCAGTACTTC
TRBJ1-2 | NA | 12 | TRBV5-6 | many | CASRDSYYGYTF | TGTGCCAGCAGAGATTCCTACTATGGCTACACCTTC
TRBJ2-5 | TRBD1 | 14 | TRBV5-6 | NA | CASRQTGGLETQYF | TGTGCCAGCAGACAAACAGGGGGCCTTGAGACCCAGTACTTC
TRBJ2-2 | NA | 17 | TRBV3-1 | many | CASSTHLGLRGTGELFF | TGTGCCAGCAGCACACACCTGGGCCTCAGGGGCACCGGGGAGCTGTTTTTT
TRBJ1-5 | TRBD1 | 15 | TRBV6-5 | many | CASMVDRGRNQPQHF | TGTGCCAGCATGGTAGACAGGGGGCGAAATCAGCCCCAGCATTTT
TRBJ2-1 | TRBD2 | 15 | TRBV20-1 | many | CSGEAGGLSYNEQFF | TGCAGTGGAGAGGCGGGGGGACTTTCCTACAATGAGCAGTTCTTC
TRBJ2-7 | NA | 13 | TRBV4-1 | many | CASSQFTSYEQYF | TGCGCCAGCAGCCAGTTCACCTCCTACGAGCAGTACTTC
TRBJ2-4 | NA | 14 | TRBV4-1 | many | CASSQILAKNIQYF | TGCGCCAGCAGCCAAATACTAGCCAAAAACATTCAGTACTTC
TRBJ2-7 | TRBD1 | 15 | TRBV5-1 | NA | CASSLEGQGGREQYF | TGCGCTAGCAGCTTGGAGGGACAGGGGGGCCGCGAGCAGTACTTC
TRBJ1-1 | TRBD1 | 15 | TRBV29-1 | many | CSVDLGTGPNTEAFF | TGCAGCGTTGACCTCGGGACAGGCCCGAACACTGAAGCTTTCTTT
TRBJ2-7 | NA | 11 | TRBV6-6 | many | CASGTLYEQYF | TGTGCCAGCGGGACTCTCTACGAGCAGTACTTC
TRBJ2-2 | NA | 14 | TRBV7-7 | NA | CASSVGQNTGELFF | TGTGCTAGCAGCGTCGGACAGAACACCGGGGAGCTGTTTTTT
TRBJ2-7 | NA | 14 | TRBV5-1 | many | CASSRAGLTYEQYF | TGCGCCAGCTCTAGGGCAGGGCTGACCTACGAGCAGTACTTC
TRBJ2-1 | NA | 15 | TRBV12-3/TRBV12-4 | many | CASSQWAGANNEQFF | TGTGCCAGCAGTCAGTGGGCAGGGGCAAACAATGAGCAGTTCTTC
TRBJ2-3 | NA | 15 | TRBV20-1 | many | CSAEDRGRSTDTQYF | TGCAGTGCTGAAGATCGGGGCCGTAGCACAGATACGCAGTATTTT
TRBJ2-7 | TRBD1 | 14 | TRBV9 | NA | CASSAGQGFYEQYF | TGTGCCAGCAGCGCAGGACAGGGATTCTACGAGCAGTACTTC
TRBJ1-3 | NA | 13 | TRBV20-1 | many | CSASSRTGNTIYF | TGCAGTGCTTCGAGTAGAACGGGAAACACCATATATTTT
TRBJ2-4 | NA | 15 | TRBV7-2 | many | CASSSVGMSKNIQYF | TGTGCCAGCAGCTCGGTGGGGATGTCCAAAAACATTCAGTACTTC
TRBJ2-7 | TRBD2 | 14 | TRBV7-7 | many | CASEPGLAVYEQYF | TGTGCCAGCGAACCGGGACTAGCAGTCTACGAGCAGTACTTC
TRBJ1-1 | NA | 18 | TRBV5-1 | many | CASSFGADRSDWDTEAFF | TGCGCCAGCAGCTTTGGGGCCGACAGGTCCGACTGGGACACTGAAGCTTTCTTT
TRBJ2-1 | NA | 15 | TRBV20-1 | few | CSARDDLYSYNEQFF | TGCAGTGCTAGAGATGACCTATACTCCTACAATGAGCAGTTCTTC
TRBJ1-2 | TRBD1 | 14 | TRBV5-1 | many | CASSPRQGGYGYTF | TGCGCCAGCAGCCCAAGACAGGGAGGCTATGGCTACACCTTC
TRBJ2-3 | TRBD2 | 16 | TRBV14 | many | CASSRGLARNTDTQYF | TGTGCCAGCAGCCGTGGACTAGCGAGGAACACAGATACGCAGTATTTT
TRBJ1-5 | NA | 14 | TRBV4-1 | many | CASSRGPGPQPQHF | TGCGCCAGCAGCCGCGGGCCGGGGCCCCAGCCCCAGCATTTT
TRBJ1-4 | NA | 11 | TRBV20-1 | many | CSARWMEKLFF | TGCAGTGCTAGATGGATGGAAAAACTGTTTTTT
TRBJ2-5 | NA | 11 | TRBV12-3/TRBV12-4 | many | CASSSSETQYF | TGTGCCAGCAGCTCCAGTGAGACCCAGTACTTC
TRBJ2-1 | NA | 14 | TRBV10-2 | many | CASSESSEYNEQFF | TGCGCCAGCAGTGAGTCGTCTGAATACAATGAGCAGTTCTTC
TRBJ2-1 | TRBD1 | 16 | TRBV5-1 | many | CASSPFGQGDSNEQFF | TGCGCCAGCAGCCCATTCGGACAGGGCGATTCCAATGAGCAGTTCTTC
TRBJ1-1 | TRBD1 | 16 | TRBV5-5 | medium-sized | CASSLWRGRNNTEAFF | TGTGCCAGCAGCTTGTGGAGGGGGCGGAACAACACTGAAGCTTTCTTT
TRBJ2-5 | TRBD2 | 17 | TRBV18 | few | CASSPWTLAGGPETQYF | TGTGCCAGCTCACCTTGGACACTAGCGGGGGGGCCCGAGACCCAGTACTTC
TRBJ2-1 | TRBD1 | 15 | TRBV9 | few | CASSVQGQKSNEQFF | TGTGCCAGCAGCGTACAGGGACAGAAATCGAATGAGCAGTTCTTC